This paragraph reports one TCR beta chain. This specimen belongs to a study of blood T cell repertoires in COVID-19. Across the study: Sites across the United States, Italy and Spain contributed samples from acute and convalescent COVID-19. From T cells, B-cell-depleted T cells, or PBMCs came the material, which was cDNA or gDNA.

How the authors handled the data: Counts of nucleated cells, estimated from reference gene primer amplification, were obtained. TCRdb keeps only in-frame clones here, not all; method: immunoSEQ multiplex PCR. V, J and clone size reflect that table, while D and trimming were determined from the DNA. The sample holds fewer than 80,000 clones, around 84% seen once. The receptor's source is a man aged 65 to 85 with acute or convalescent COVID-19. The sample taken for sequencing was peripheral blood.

The CDR3: CAISEEHRINEKLFF. DNA of the CDR3: TGTGCCATCAGTGAGGAGCACAGGATTAATGAAAAACTGTTTTTT. The chain links TRBV10-3 to TRBJ1-4; D may be TRBD1 (5 bases). This CDR3 region has 15 residues. Per germline, CDR1 ENHRY and CDR2 SYGVKD. V lost 2 bases to trimming and J lost 4 bases, with 11 bases between them.